This entry lists 14 T cell receptor beta chains sequenced from one sample in a study of blood T cell repertoires in COVID-19. Sequenced by immunoSEQ multiplex PCR; TCRdb stores in-frame clones only, minus some. The repertoire has some 49,000 clones, approximately 85% of them found once; the top ten carry less than 3%. Sequencing was done on a sample of peripheral blood. These receptors came from a woman in her fifties or sixties with acute or convalescent COVID-19.

The chain couples TRBV19 to TRBJ1-6; a weak D match, TRBD1 (5 bases). CDR3 length equals 14 residues. CDR1 and CDR2 from the germline V gene are LNHDA and SQIVND (reference sequence). V shed 4 bases and J shed 7 bases, with 11 bases lying between them. The CDR3 reads CASSTGRINSPLHF. For the CDR3, the DNA is TGTGCCAGTAGTACAGGGCGCATCAATTCACCCCTCCACTTT.

The chain combines TRBV3-1 (or the pseudogene TRBV3-2) with TRBJ2-3; 14 positions agree with TRBD2. Germline V gene lookup returns CDR1 LGHDT and CDR2 YNNKEL (reference sequence). This CDR3 comprises 15 residues. V was pared by 4 bases and J by 5 bases, with 2 bases of the junction left unmatched. The CDR3 DNA follows: TGTGCCAGCAGCCTTGGACTAGCGGGAGGAGATACGCAGTATTTT. Its translation is CASSLGLAGGDTQYF.

V and J are TRBV5-4 and TRBJ1-1; D unresolved. V dropped 2 bases and J dropped 3 bases, with 5 bases sitting between them. Germline V CDR1 and CDR2: SGHNT, YYREEE (reference sequence). The CDR3 is made up of 12 amino acids. For the CDR3, the DNA is TGTGCCAGCAGCTTACAGTACACTGAAGCTTTCTTT. It is translated as CASSLQYTEAFF.

The V gene is TRBV6-1, the J gene TRBJ2-5, with TRBD1 as a possible D gene (5 bases). Germline V gene data show CDR1 as MNHNS and CDR2 as SASEGT. Trimming stripped 2 bases from V and 5 bases from J, with 15 bases between. The CDR3 runs to 15 residues. CDR3 loop: CASSEQGRVWETQYF. DNA of the CDR3: TGTGCCAGCAGTGAACAGGGCAGGGTCTGGGAGACCCAGTACTTC.

V is TRBV11-3 and J is TRBJ2-1; 15 bases fit TRBD2. Per the germline V gene, CDR1 is SGHNT and CDR2 is YENEEA. The CDR3 totals 15 residues. Trimming at V came to 3 bases and at J to 13 bases, leaving 7 bases not matched to a gene. CDR3 region: CASSLKGLAGGPQFF. Written as DNA, the CDR3 is TGTGCCAGCAGCTTGAAGGGACTAGCGGGGGGCCCCCAGTTCTTC. Filled out from reference TRBV11-3 and TRBJ2-1, the complete variable domain reads EAGVVQSPRYKIIEKKQPVAFWCNPISGHNTLYWYLQNLGQGPELLIRYENEEAVDDSQLPKDRFSAERLKGVDSTLKIQPAELGDSAVYLCASSLKGLAGGPQFFGPGTRLTVL.

The rearrangement uses TRBV28 and TRBJ1-1; maybe TRBD1 (6 bases). Germline V gene sequence: CDR1 MDHEN, CDR2 SYDVKM. The germline V and J ends were trimmed by 11 bases and 1 base, with 14 bases remaining between them. The CDR3 has 13 amino acids. This chain's CDR3 is CAWSGTRNTEAFF. The CDR3 DNA is TGTGCCTGGTCAGGGACAAGGAACACTGAAGCTTTCTTT.

V usage is TRBV29-1 and J usage is TRBJ1-4; possible D gene TRBD1, 6 bases. The CDR3 runs 12 residues. Germline V gene lookup returns CDR1 SQVTM and CDR2 ANQGSEA. Trimming left V 6 bases short and J 8 bases short, with 13 bases between. The CDR3 nucleotides are TGCAGCGTCGACGGGGGGCAGGAAAAACTGTTTTTT. Amino acid sequence: CSVDGGQEKLFF.

This clone appeared a single time. CDR3 amino acids: CASSRGGAGNTIYF. DNA of the CDR3: TGTGCCAGCAGCCGGGGTGGGGCTGGAAACACCATATATTTT. This chain joins TRBV25-1 and TRBJ1-3; no firm D call. This CDR3 spans 14 amino acids. V was shortened by 6 bases and J by 2 bases, with 11 bases between the two germline ends. Germline V gives CDR1 MGHDK, CDR2 SYGVNS. Drawing the rest from reference TRBV25-1 and TRBJ1-3, the complete variable domain is EADIYQTPRYLVIGTGKKITLECSQTMGHDKMYWYQQDPGMELHLIHYSYGVNSTEKGDLSSESTVSRIRTEHFPLTLESARPSHTSQYLCASSRGGAGNTIYFGEGSWLTVV.

The genes are TRBV2 and TRBJ1-6; TRBD1 aligns across 7 bases. This CDR3 has 16 amino acids. V trimming: 3 bases; J trimming: 5 bases; junction bases outside the gene matches: 7. CDR1 is SNHLY, CDR2 FYNNEI, per germline. CDR3 DNA sequence: TGTGCCAGCAGTGACTTGGGGACAGCGAATAATTCACCCCTCCACTTT. It is translated as CASSDLGTANNSPLHF.

The CDR3 DNA reads as TGTGCCAGCAGCCGGACTATCCAAGAGACCCAGTACTTC. This sequence encodes CASSRTIQETQYF. J is TRBJ2-5 and V is TRBV11-1; perhaps TRBD2 as D (6 bases). The germline gives CDR1 SGHAT, CDR2 FQDESV (reference sequence). There are 13 residues in the CDR3. Trimming removed 5 bases from V and 1 base from J, with 8 bases in between.

This chain links TRBV13 with TRBJ1-6; 8 positions agree with TRBD1. The CDR3 has 16 amino acids. Germline trimming cut 5 bases from V and 7 bases from J; bases unmatched to any gene: 10. Germline assignment: CDR1 PRHDT and CDR2 FYEKMQ (reference sequence). CDR3 nucleotides: TGTGCCAGCAGCCGAATGACAGGGGCGGCGAATTCACCCCTCCACTTT. Protein sequence: CASSRMTGAANSPLHF. Full variable domain (rest looked up from reference TRBV13 and TRBJ1-6): AAGVIQSPRHLIKEKRETATLKCYPIPRHDTVYWYQQGPGQDPQFLISFYEKMQSDKGSIPDRFSAQQFSDYHSELNMSSLELGDSALYFCASSRMTGAANSPLHFGNGTRLTVT.

The chain recombines TRBV9 with TRBJ2-5; 11 nucleotides match TRBD2. Germline trimming cut 4 bases from V and 1 base from J; bases unmatched to any gene: 21. Per the germline V gene, CDR1 is SGDLS and CDR2 is YYNGEE. This CDR3 has 21 residues. CDR3: CASSPRPVVAGGPHGQETQYF. In nucleotides, the CDR3 is TGTGCCAGCAGCCCACGACCCGTAGTAGCGGGGGGGCCTCATGGCCAAGAGACCCAGTACTTC.

In DNA, the CDR3 is TGTGCCAGCAGCCGCGGGGGAACTCCCTACGAGCAGTACTTC. This encodes CASSRGGTPYEQYF. The chain couples TRBV5-4 to TRBJ2-7, with 7 nucleotides matching TRBD2. V shed 4 bases and J 2 bases; nucleotides not matched to a gene: 6. The CDR3 spans 14 residues. Per germline, CDR1 SGHNT and CDR2 YYREEE (reference sequence).

The genes are TRBV29-1 and TRBJ1-1, with D maybe TRBD1 (6 bases). The CDR3 consists of 15 residues. Trimming left V 5 bases short and J 5 bases short, with 21 bases between. CDR1 SQVTM and CDR2 ANQGSEA come from the germline V gene. The CDR3, as DNA: TGCAGCGTTTCAGGGCTGGGTAGGGGGGGAACTGAAGCTTTCTTT. Translating gives CSVSGLGRGGTEAFF.